These 21 T cell receptor beta chains were sequenced from one sample in a study of blood T cell repertoires in COVID-19. This table comes from immunoSEQ multiplex PCR, and its TCRdb copy is limited to in-frame clones, with some not included. The data show roughly 170,000 clones, approximately 84% seen once. The sample was peripheral blood. The receptors stem from a human donor in a cohort sampled during active COVID-19.

The chain joins TRBV15 to TRBJ2-1; possible D gene TRBD2, 6 bases. V was shortened by 5 bases and J by 0 bases, with 14 bases between the two germline ends. The CDR3 is made up of 16 amino acids. The germline V gene encodes CDR1 LNHNV and CDR2 YYDKDF (reference sequence). The CDR3 loop is CATSGRVRGSYNEQFF. The CDR3 DNA reads TGTGCCACCAGCGGCAGGGTGCGGGGCTCCTACAATGAGCAGTTCTTC.

The chain carries TRBV4-1 and TRBJ2-7, with D hard to call. V gave up 2 bases and J gave up 0 bases, with 17 bases separating them. Per the germline V gene, CDR1 is MGHRA and CDR2 is YSYEKL. CDR3 length: 17 residues. The CDR3: CASSQIEVTTSSYEQYF. The CDR3 bases are TGCGCCAGCAGCCAAATTGAGGTCACCACAAGCTCCTACGAGCAGTACTTC.

J is TRBJ1-1 and V is TRBV9; 10 bases fit TRBD1. The CDR3 covers 15 residues. V was clipped by 3 bases and J by 6 bases; unmatched bases: 8. Per germline, CDR1 SGDLS and CDR2 YYNGEE. The CDR3 is CASSGPGTGASEAFF. DNA for the CDR3: TGTGCCAGCAGCGGCCCCGGGACAGGGGCTTCTGAAGCTTTCTTT.

The gene calls are TRBV2 and TRBJ1-2, with 9 bases matching TRBD1. The CDR3 covers 12 residues. V lost 8 bases and J lost 8; bases outside the gene matches: 6. Germline V gene lookup returns CDR1 SNHLY and CDR2 FYNNEI. The DNA of the CDR3 is TGTGCCAGCTATCTGGGACAGGGCGGCTACACCTTC. Translated: CASYLGQGGYTF.

This clone occurred once. The chain combines TRBV25-1 with TRBJ1-6; 8 bases are shared with TRBD1. Germline V gene lookup returns CDR1 MGHDK and CDR2 SYGVNS. The CDR3 is 13 residues long. The V segment lost 6 bases and the J segment 7 bases; nucleotides outside the gene matches: 2. The CDR3 reads CASSDRGNSPLHF. DNA for the CDR3: TGTGCCAGCAGCGACAGGGGAAATTCACCCCTCCACTTT.

The CDR3 reads CASSPGAQGGTIYF. The CDR3 DNA reads as TGCGCCAGCAGCCCGGGGGCCCAGGGGGGCACCATATATTTT. The chain recombines TRBV5-1 with TRBJ1-3; 7 nucleotides line up with TRBD1. Trimming cost V 4 bases and J 9 bases; bases outside gene matches: 10. This CDR3 is 14 amino acids long. CDR1 is SGHRS and CDR2 is YFSETQ in the germline V gene.

This clone appeared a single time. The chain combines TRBV15 with TRBJ1-4; tentatively, D is TRBD1 (5 bases). CDR1 and CDR2 from the germline V gene are LNHNV and YYDKDF (reference sequence). Trimming cost V 2 bases and J 7 bases, with 17 bases left between them. The CDR3 loop spans 16 amino acids. CDR3 residues: CATSRFEAGPREKLFF. The CDR3 nucleotides read TGTGCCACCAGCAGATTCGAGGCGGGGCCACGTGAAAAACTGTTTTTT.

V is TRBV6-2 or TRBV6-3 and J is TRBJ2-1; 12 nucleotides line up with TRBD2. The CDR3 totals 14 residues. Germline-derived CDR1 and CDR2 are MNHEY and SVGEGT. V gave up 6 bases and J gave up 6 bases; unmatched junction bases: 3. The CDR3 sequence is CASRPSGGGNEQFF. CDR3 DNA: TGTGCCAGCAGACCTAGCGGGGGGGGCAATGAGCAGTTCTTC.

This clone appeared once. The chain links TRBV3-1 (or the pseudogene TRBV3-2) to TRBJ1-2; D gene uncertain. The CDR3 contains 15 residues. Deletions cut 4 bases from V and 8 bases from J, with 20 bases between. The V gene's germline CDR1 is LGHDT and CDR2 YNNKEL (reference sequence). In nucleotides, the CDR3 is TGTGCCAGCAGCCCGTTTGAGGCCCCCAATTACGGCTACACCTTC. This translates into CASSPFEAPNYGYTF.

The chain uses TRBV18 and TRBJ1-2; TRBD1 agrees at 9 bases. Trimming removed 2 bases from V and 4 bases from J; junction bases left unmatched: 5. Germline values: CDR1 KGHSH, CDR2 LQKENI. This CDR3 has 15 amino acids. The CDR3 reads CASSPAGQGAYGYTF. The CDR3 coding sequence is TGTGCCAGCTCACCAGCGGGACAGGGAGCCTATGGCTACACCTTC. Looking up the rest from reference TRBV18 and TRBJ1-2 gives the full variable domain: NAGVMQNPRHLVRRRGQEARLRCSPMKGHSHVYWYRQLPEEGLKFMVYLQKENIIDESGMPKERFSAEFPKEGPSILRIQQVVRGDSAAYFCASSPAGQGAYGYTFGSGTRLTVV.

This clone showed up just a few times. This sequence joins TRBV10-3 and TRBJ2-5; TRBD2 aligns across 7 bases. V lost 6 bases, J lost 1 base, and 8 bases stayed unmatched. The CDR3 has 15 residues. Germline V lookup: CDR1 ENHRY, CDR2 SYGVKD. The CDR3 is CAISPAGPAQETQYF. As DNA, the CDR3 is TGTGCCATCAGCCCAGCGGGGCCTGCCCAAGAGACCCAGTACTTC.

This clone showed up just once. The chain combines TRBV6-5 with TRBJ1-2; 7 bases fit TRBD1. This CDR3 spans 16 amino acids. Germline assignment: CDR1 MNHEY and CDR2 SVGAGI. V lost 0 bases and J lost 4; bases outside the gene matches: 8. As DNA, the CDR3 is TGTGCCAGCAGTTACTCGACAGGGTGGATGAGCTATGGCTACACCTTC. Its translation: CASSYSTGWMSYGYTF.

This CDR3 is CASSQETGEGGYTF. CDR3 nucleotides: TGTGCCAGCAGCCAAGAAACAGGGGAAGGAGGCTACACCTTC. This chain connects TRBV4-2 to TRBJ1-2; 7 bases map to TRBD1. The V segment lost 0 bases and the J segment 8 bases; nucleotides outside the gene matches: 6. This CDR3 has 14 amino acids. Germline-derived CDR1 and CDR2 are LGHNA and YNFKEQ.

This clone appeared a single time. The V and J genes are TRBV5-1 and TRBJ2-1; 7 nucleotides align to TRBD1. The CDR3 has 16 residues. Germline V CDR1 and CDR2: SGHRS, YFSETQ. J lost 5 bases, V lost 3 bases, and 11 bases had no gene match. The DNA of the CDR3 is TGCGCCAGCAGCTGGGGTCGACAGGGTATCGACAATGAGCAGTTCTTC. It encodes CASSWGRQGIDNEQFF. Filled out from reference TRBV5-1 and TRBJ2-1, the complete variable domain reads KAGVTQTPRYLIKTRGQQVTLSCSPISGHRSVSWYQQTPGQGLQFLFEYFSETQRNKGNFPGRFSGRQFSNSRSEMNVSTLELGDSALYLCASSWGRQGIDNEQFFGPGTRLTVL.

This chain uses TRBV5-5 with TRBJ1-2, with D possibly matching TRBD1 (6 bases). The V end lost 4 bases, the J end lost 0 bases, and 13 bases lay between the germline ends. Germline CDR1 is SGHKS and CDR2 is YYEKEE (reference sequence). The CDR3 has 15 amino acids. CDR3: CASSNGGTTNYGYTF. DNA of the CDR3: TGTGCCAGCAGCAATGGGGGCACAACTAACTATGGCTACACCTTC. The full variable domain, its missing parts supplied by reference TRBV5-5 and TRBJ1-2, is DAGVTQSPTHLIKTRGQQVTLRCSPISGHKSVSWYQQVLGQGPQFIFQYYEKEERGRGNFPDRFSARQFPNYSSELNVNALLLGDSALYLCASSNGGTTNYGYTFGSGTRLTVV.

This rearrangement joins TRBV9 to TRBJ2-6; unclear D gene. This CDR3 is built from 15 residues. Trimming took 3 bases from V and 1 from J, leaving 8 bases between them. Germline assignment: CDR1 SGDLS and CDR2 YYNGEE. Written as DNA, the CDR3 is TGTGCCAGCAGCGCCACGAGTTCTGGGGCCAACGTCCTGACTTTC. Its protein is CASSATSSGANVLTF.

This clone has just one count. This chain links TRBV4-1 with TRBJ2-7; maybe TRBD2 (5 bases). Germline CDR1 and CDR2: MGHRA and YSYEKL. This CDR3 has 14 residues. Trimming pared 1 base from V and 1 base from J, leaving 8 bases between. The CDR3 coding sequence is TGCGCCAGCAGCCAAGCATCGGGATCCTACGAGCAGTACTTC. It codes for CASSQASGSYEQYF.

The chain couples TRBV29-1 to TRBJ2-2; D is possibly TRBD1 (8 bases). The germline gives CDR1 SQVTM, CDR2 ANQGSEA. Trimming took off 7 bases at V and 5 bases at J, with 14 bases between the two ends. The CDR3 totals 13 residues. CDR3 bases: TGCAGCGCGGACAGGGAGGGGACCGGGGAGCTGTTTTTT. Translating gives CSADREGTGELFF.

Here the CDR3 reads CASSFITGGEQYF. CDR3 sequence (DNA): TGTGCCAGCAGCTTTATAACAGGGGGCGAGCAGTACTTC. The J gene is TRBJ2-7, the V gene TRBV5-8; TRBD1 agrees at 8 bases. V lost 2 bases and J lost 6; bases outside the gene matches: 4. Looked up from germline, CDR1 is SGHTS and CDR2 is YDEGEE. The CDR3 is 13 residues long. Full variable domain (remainder filled in from reference TRBV5-8 and TRBJ2-7): EAGVTQSPTHLIKTRGQQATLRCSPISGHTSVYWYQQALGLGLQFLLWYDEGEERNRGNFPPRFSGRQFPNYSSELNVNALELEDSALYLCASSFITGGEQYFGPGTRLTVT.

The chain uses TRBV6-2 or TRBV6-3 and TRBJ1-4, with 7 bases identical to TRBD1. The germline V gene encodes CDR1 MNHEY and CDR2 SVGEGT. The CDR3 contains 15 residues. Unmatched junction bases numbered 8, after V lost 6 bases and J lost 4 bases. In DNA form, the CDR3 reads TGTGCCAGCAGCCCTGGACAGGTTCTTAATGAAAAACTGTTTTTT. As protein: CASSPGQVLNEKLFF.

The gene calls are TRBV27 and TRBJ2-5; 8 nucleotides agree with TRBD2. The CDR3 sequence is 17 residues long. CDR1 is MNHEY and CDR2 is SMNVEV in the germline V gene (reference sequence). V was pared by 6 bases and J by 1 base, with 13 bases of the junction left unmatched. The DNA of the CDR3 is TGTGCCAGCAGACTTAGGAGCGGGGGCTTTATCCAAGAGACCCAGTACTTC. Its translation: CASRLRSGGFIQETQYF.